A selection of T cell receptor beta chains follows, all from one sample in a study of shared clonotypes between healthy human individuals. Repertoires were generated with immunoSEQ multiplex PCR, while TCRdb's copy carries only in-frame clones and drops some. The sample includes approximately 530,000 clones, approximately 95% of them seen just once. The specimen was naive CD4+ T cells sorted from blood. These receptors all come from a woman between 25 and 40 years old in good health. Both conserved end residues are part of each CDR3. Size tells how often a clone was seen (once, few, many) or the class of an expanded clone, and some rows leave it out.

TRBJ2-7,-,TRBV9,CASSVGAGRATHEQYF
TRBJ2-6,once,TRBV7-2,CASSSSMSLGANVLTF
TRBJ2-7,-,TRBV19,CASSIGTPRGDSYEQYF
TRBJ1-1,once,TRBV11-1,CASSPGGVNTEAFF
TRBJ2-7,-,TRBV6-5,CASRGLYDNYEQYF
TRBJ1-1,-,TRBV27,CASSLHGMNTEAFF
TRBJ2-3,-,TRBV6-4,CASRGQGVATDTQYF
TRBJ2-7,-,TRBV28,CASSSVAGGLGEQYF
TRBJ2-2,-,TRBV2,CASSLAGVIGELFF
TRBJ2-5,-,TRBV11-3,CASSLDGGGTETQYF
TRBJ1-5,-,TRBV6-1,CASIPRQGNQPQHF
TRBJ2-7,-,TRBV7-8,CASSLSGLGEQYF
TRBJ2-3,-,TRBV9,CASSYLGTDTQYF
TRBJ2-1,-,TRBV28,CASSLGGLAGGNEQFF
TRBJ2-7,-,TRBV5-1,CASSSAPPQEQYF
TRBJ2-5,-,TRBV11-3,CASSPRAGEDQYF
TRBJ2-1,-,TRBV30,CAFLVSGAKGEQFF
TRBJ2-7,once,TRBV28,CASKKPGLSEQYF
TRBJ2-1,-,TRBV9,CASSKDPPSYNEQFF
TRBJ1-5,-,TRBV10-3,CAISESAGQGNQPQHF
TRBJ2-1,-,TRBV2,CASSEYPGGYNEQFF
TRBJ2-7,-,TRBV2,CASSRQGSSYEQYF
TRBJ2-2,-,TRBV28,CASSLSVPTGELFF
TRBJ2-3,-,TRBV15,CATSRDQVSWSDTQYF
TRBJ1-6,-,TRBV5-1,CASSFRRASGYNSPLHF
TRBJ2-7,-,TRBV5-6,CASSLGQPPIEQYF
TRBJ2-5,once,TRBV4-1,CASMRTASGSVWETQYF
TRBJ2-4,-,TRBV28,CASKGGGPKNIQYF
TRBJ1-2,-,TRBV28,CASSLTGVFPMGYTF
TRBJ2-1,-,TRBV18,CASSPGLAGVLEQFF
TRBJ2-2,-,TRBV19,CASSNILAGEYYGELFF
TRBJ2-3,-,TRBV11-3,CASRVGRVSTDTQYF
TRBJ2-7,once,TRBV5-3,CARSLFWGDYEQYF
TRBJ2-7,-,TRBV28,CASRASGNSYEQYF
-,-,TRBV28,CASSLGSYEQYF
TRBJ2-1,-,TRBV29-1,CSVVSQYNEQFF
TRBJ1-5,-,TRBV28,CASSPLTGIDLRRNQPQHF
TRBJ2-5,-,TRBV9,CASSATEGGRDLIQETQYF
TRBJ1-1,-,TRBV5-4,CASSLAQGMNTEAFF
TRBJ2-7,-,TRBV5-1,CASSLGDSVYEQYF
TRBJ2-7,-,TRBV19,CASSSGPGAYEQYF
TRBJ1-4,-,TRBV28,CASSLEGGGEKLFF
TRBJ1-2,once,TRBV7-9,CASSLAGGVYGYTF
TRBJ2-7,-,TRBV18,CATSGIPYEQYF
TRBJ2-7,-,TRBV5-4,CASSSVAGSSYEQYF
TRBJ1-4,-,TRBV7-8,CASSRDRDEKLFF
TRBJ1-5,-,TRBV30,CAWSVTGGNQPQHF
TRBJ2-3,-,TRBV6-4,CASRACGRARDTQYF
TRBJ2-2,-,TRBV19,CASSSSRRRGGRGIYTGELFF
TRBJ2-7,-,TRBV28,CASSLGEIRAHEQYF
TRBJ1-1,-,TRBV28,CASSTPPGEAFF
TRBJ2-1,-,TRBV6-6,CASSYDGVSYNEQFF
TRBJ2-6,-,TRBV4-2,CASSQDIGLAVGANVLTF
TRBJ2-7,-,TRBV11-2,CASSHRTYEQYF
TRBJ2-7,-,TRBV28,CASSLGQNYEQYF
TRBJ2-1,-,TRBV28,CASSLGGLYTNEQFF
TRBJ2-2,-,TRBV7-7,CASSRAGTSNTGELFF
TRBJ2-2,-,TRBV30,CAWSGTTNTGELFF
TRBJ2-3,-,TRBV19,CASSTGTGAHGTQYF